This T cell receptor beta chain was captured by sequencing in a study of memory CD4+ T cells and cytomegalovirus serostatus. Across the whole study: Healthy Belgian adult donors included about 10 CMV-positive and 24 CMV-negative people.

Findings and limits, study-wide: Each of 67 CMV-associated TCRbeta sequences occurred in one to five individuals.

Single viable CD3+CD4+CD8-CD45RO+ cells were sorted as the memory CD4+ T cells. Total CD4+ T cells were enriched by CD4 positive selection. Authors' methods: Out-of-frame sequences were removed, leaving roughly 2.1 million distinct TCRbeta sequences. Repertoires were generated with immunoSEQ multiplex PCR, while TCRdb's copy carries only in-frame clones and drops some. The V and J calls and clone size were taken over from that table, and D and trimming were inferred from the DNA. The table has approximately 27,000 clones, roughly 76% seen once. In the case of this clone: The antigen is unknown.

CDR3 length: 12 residues. Germline V lookup: CDR1 KGHSH, CDR2 LQKENI. Trimming removed 4 bases from V and 11 bases from J, with 12 bases in between. Sequencing used memory CD4+ T cells from blood. The sequence was obtained from an adult in good health and CMV-seronegative. The gene calls are TRBV18 and TRBJ1-5, with D unresolved. CDR3 in amino acids: CASSLDVGSQHF. As DNA, the CDR3 is TGTGCCAGCTCACTGGACGTAGGCTCCCAGCATTTT. The full variable domain, completed using reference TRBV18 and TRBJ1-5, is NAGVMQNPRHLVRRRGQEARLRCSPMKGHSHVYWYRQLPEEGLKFMVYLQKENIIDESGMPKERFSAEFPKEGPSILRIQQVVRGDSAAYFCASSLDVGSQHFGDGTRLSIL.